This TCR beta chain was profiled in a study of CD8 T cell repertoires and HIV-1 epitope variants. Whole-study context: Controls were a CMV, EBV and flu pool, Ebola AY9, and no peptide. Epitopes were three Gag families plus Nef HW9 and YT9.

TCRdb's copy holds only in-frame clones and misses some; the assay was immunoSEQ multiplex PCR. The sample has about 4,300 clones, about 63% seen once. Germline CDR1 reads SGHTA; CDR2 reads FQGTGA. Deletions cut 8 bases from V and 7 bases from J, with 22 bases between. This CDR3 contains 15 residues. As concerns this clone: The antigen remains unidentified.

Sequencing was done on a sample of cultured CD8+ T cells derived from PBMCs. The TCR was taken from a male donor with HIV. The chain is built from TRBV7-3 and TRBJ2-3; either TRBD1 or TRBD2 may fit D (5 bases each). The CDR3 protein is CASSTGSSAGHTQYF. The CDR3 coding sequence is TGTGCCAGCTCCACAGGTTCGTCGGCGGGTCATACGCAGTATTTT.